A single sample gave rise to the 31 T cell receptor beta chains below, sequenced in a study of cytomegalovirus exposure and HLA in healthy donors. Use of 60 Vbeta and 13 Jbeta primers characterized the PCR. The protocol was immunoSEQ multiplex PCR, while the TCRdb copy is restricted to in-frame clones and leaves out a portion. The sample table includes around 150,000 clones. The sequencing input was PBMCs. All receptors derive from an older woman in good health and CMV-seronegative.

The chain employs TRBV9 and TRBJ2-5; D is uncertain. The J call is doubtful: the DNA matches TRBJ2-7 better. The V gene's germline CDR1 is SGDLS and CDR2 YYNGEE. This CDR3 spans 14 amino acids. This CDR3 reads CASSAPLLPYEQYF. The CDR3 nucleotides read TGTGCCAGCAGCGCGCCCCTCCTCCCCTACGAGCAGTACTTC.

The DNA of the CDR3 is TGCGCCAGCAGCCAATTAGCGGGGGCCCCAGGTAGGCAGTTCTTC. Translation gives CASSQLAGAPGRQFF. The chain has TRBV4-1 and TRBJ2-1; 9 positions match TRBD2. The CDR3 totals 15 residues. Per the germline V gene, CDR1 is MGHRA and CDR2 is YSYEKL. The junction had 11 bases not matched to a gene; V was cut back by 2 bases and J by 12 bases.

The V call is TRBV5-4, the J call TRBJ1-6, with D uncertain. V lost 4 bases and J 3 bases, leaving 14 bases between the germline ends. Germline loops: CDR1 SGHNT, CDR2 YYREEE (reference sequence). This CDR3 region has 16 residues. The DNA for the CDR3 is TGTGCCAGCAGCCCCCCGGGAGGGAACTATAATTCACCCCTCCACTTT. Translated, it gives CASSPPGGNYNSPLHF.

This rearrangement joins TRBV5-1 to TRBJ2-2; D is unresolved. Germline V gene sequence: CDR1 SGHRS, CDR2 YFSETQ. Trimming took 2 bases from V and 6 from J, leaving 11 bases between them. The CDR3 sequence is 14 residues long. The CDR3: CASSFPIESGELFF. CDR3 sequence (DNA): TGCGCCAGCAGCTTTCCTATCGAGTCCGGGGAGCTGTTTTTT.

The chain combines TRBV9 with TRBJ2-1; 12 bases are a match to TRBD2. V lost 3 bases to trimming and J lost 0 bases; unmatched junction nucleotides: 7. This CDR3 spans 18 amino acids. CDR1 and CDR2 (germline): SGDLS, YYNGEE. This CDR3 is CASSASGRAQGSYNEQFF. The CDR3 bases are TGTGCCAGCAGCGCTAGCGGGAGGGCCCAGGGCTCCTACAATGAGCAGTTCTTC.

The CDR3 coding sequence is TGTGCCAGCTCACCGGGACTAGAGCCCTACGAGCAGTACTTC. It encodes CASSPGLEPYEQYF. The genes are TRBV18 and TRBJ2-7; 8 bases fit TRBD2. Per the germline V gene, CDR1 is KGHSH and CDR2 is LQKENI. CDR3 size: 14 residues. After removal of 3 bases from V and 2 bases from J, the junction contained 3 bases not matched to a gene. Variable domain in full (rest from reference TRBV18 and TRBJ2-7): NAGVMQNPRHLVRRRGQEARLRCSPMKGHSHVYWYRQLPEEGLKFMVYLQKENIIDESGMPKERFSAEFPKEGPSILRIQQVVRGDSAAYFCASSPGLEPYEQYFGPGTRLTVT.

The CDR3 loop reads CASSEDWNTEAFF. DNA of the CDR3: TGCGCCAGCAGCGAAGACTGGAACACTGAAGCTTTCTTT. The V call is TRBV5-1, the J call TRBJ1-1; no clear D. Germline V lookup: CDR1 SGHRS, CDR2 YFSETQ. V shed 4 bases and J shed 1 base, with 8 bases lying between them. The CDR3 loop spans 13 amino acids.

The genes are TRBV7-2 and TRBJ1-2; 12 positions match TRBD1. Germline CDR1 SGHTA, CDR2 FQGNSA. The CDR3 consists of 16 residues. After removal of 1 base from V and 4 bases from J, the junction contained 4 bases not matched to a gene. The DNA for the CDR3 is TGTGCCAGCAGCTTAGATGGGGGACAGGGGGCCTATGGCTACACCTTC. Protein: CASSLDGGQGAYGYTF.

The chain has TRBV14 and TRBJ2-3, with D possibly being TRBD2 (5 bases). The CDR3 runs to 18 residues. Germline lookup yields CDR1 SGHDN and CDR2 FVKESK. V was clipped by 0 bases and J by 2 bases, with 18 bases between them. In DNA form, the CDR3 reads TGTGCCAGCAGCCAAGAAGAGCTCGGGAACCGATTCACAGATACGCAGTATTTT. Its translation: CASSQEELGNRFTDTQYF.

The chain joins TRBV5-1 to TRBJ2-5, with 7 bases lining up with TRBD2. The V gene end was trimmed by 0 bases and the J gene end by 4 bases; junction bases not matched to a gene: 9. The germline V gene encodes CDR1 SGHRS and CDR2 YFSETQ. This CDR3 has 16 residues. CDR3 protein: CASSLEGGGGGETQYF. The CDR3 bases are TGCGCCAGCAGCTTGGAGGGCGGGGGAGGAGGAGAGACCCAGTACTTC.

This chain joins TRBV11-2 and TRBJ2-1, with D uncertain. The CDR3 totals 12 residues. From germline, CDR1 is SGHAT and CDR2 FQNNGV. V was clipped by 6 bases and J by 9 bases, with 12 bases between them. The CDR3 DNA sequence: TGTGCCAGCAGTCCAACCGGTATTGAGCAGTTCTTC. Residues: CASSPTGIEQFF.

The chain uses TRBV20-1 and TRBJ1-1, with a tentative D call TRBD1 (5 bases). Between the trimmed V and J ends, which lost 1 base and 10 bases, there was a span of 10 bases. The CDR3 loop spans 11 amino acids. The germline V gene encodes CDR1 DFQATT and CDR2 SNEGSKA (reference sequence). The CDR3 region has the DNA TGCAGTGCTAGAGTGCAGGGTAGAGCTTTCTTT. This encodes CSARVQGRAFF.

V gene TRBV19 combines with J gene TRBJ2-5; 14 bases agree with TRBD2. Trimming took 5 bases from V and 9 from J; bases not matched to a gene: 14. CDR1 is LNHDA, CDR2 SQIVND, per germline (reference sequence). There are 17 residues in the CDR3. Here the CDR3 reads CASSGALGTSGGVAQYF. CDR3 DNA: TGTGCCAGTAGTGGAGCTCTCGGGACTAGCGGGGGAGTGGCCCAGTACTTC.

The rearrangement joins TRBV7-2 to TRBJ2-3; 7 bases are a match to TRBD2. CDR1 is SGHTA and CDR2 is FQGNSA in the germline V gene. The V and J ends lost 5 bases and 2 bases, in that order; junction bases with no gene match: 7. The CDR3 contains 15 residues. The CDR3 spells CASSPEGGNTDTQYF. The CDR3 DNA reads TGTGCCAGCAGCCCCGAGGGAGGGAACACAGATACGCAGTATTTT.

The V gene is TRBV29-1, the J gene TRBJ1-1; D unclear. Trimming cost V 6 bases and J 5 bases, with 13 bases left between them. The CDR3 runs 12 residues. CDR1 is SQVTM, CDR2 ANQGSEA, per germline. The CDR3 DNA is TGCAGCGTGCCCCGGGTCGGGACTGAAGCTTTCTTT. This encodes CSVPRVGTEAFF.

The V gene is TRBV29-1, the J gene TRBJ2-3; 8 bases align to TRBD1. CDR3 length: 16 residues. V trimming: 7 bases; J trimming: 0 bases; junction bases outside the gene matches: 12. Germline CDR1 SQVTM, CDR2 ANQGSEA. In nucleotides, the CDR3 is TGCAGCGCCGGAGGGGTGACAGGGGCCAGCACAGATACGCAGTATTTT. This translates into CSAGGVTGASTDTQYF.

This chain links TRBV7-3 with TRBJ2-1; 9 nucleotides align to TRBD1. The CDR3 contains 17 residues. Germline CDR1 is SGHTA and CDR2 is FQGTGA. After removal of 5 bases from V and 3 bases from J, the junction contained 11 bases not matched to a gene. In DNA, the CDR3 is TGTGCCAGCAGCGCCCGGGACAGGGCCCTAGGCTACAATGAGCAGTTCTTC. Translation: CASSARDRALGYNEQFF.

This chain uses TRBV16 with TRBJ1-2, with TRBD1 identical over 11 bases. This CDR3 has 15 amino acids. J gave up 2 bases and V 2 bases, and 1 base lay outside the gene matches. The germline CDR1 and CDR2 sequences are KGHSY and FQNENV. CDR3 nucleotides: TGTGCCAGCAGCCAAGGACAGGGGGCGAACTATGGCTACACCTTC. This translates into CASSQGQGANYGYTF.

The rearrangement links TRBV6-1 to TRBJ1-4; D is unclear. The germline gives CDR1 MNHNS, CDR2 SASEGT. Deletions cut 6 bases from V and 5 bases from J, with 10 bases between. The length of the CDR3 is 13 residues. Here the CDR3 reads CASRGTENEKLFF. The CDR3 coding sequence is TGTGCCAGCAGAGGAACAGAAAATGAAAAACTGTTTTTT.

To note about this clone: The junction does not match germline at one end; this may be a read error. The V gene is TRBV5-1, the J gene TRBJ2-6; D is unclear. Germline loops: CDR1 SGHRS, CDR2 YFSETQ. The CDR3 contains 15 residues. CDR3 bases: TGCGCCAGCAGCTCCTACCTATCTGAGGCCAACGTCCTGACTTTC. Its protein product is CASSSYLSEANVLTF.

The genes are TRBV5-1 and TRBJ1-3; D may be TRBD1 (6 bases). Between the trimmed V and J ends, which lost 1 base and 0 bases, there was a span of 20 bases. The CDR3 has 19 residues. The germline V gene encodes CDR1 SGHRS and CDR2 YFSETQ. The CDR3 protein is CASSLFPLTGPSSGNTIYF. The CDR3 region has the DNA TGCGCCAGCAGCTTGTTTCCATTGACAGGTCCTAGCTCTGGAAACACCATATATTTT.

The rearrangement uses TRBV4-3 and TRBJ2-5, with 7 bases that match TRBD2. CDR3 size: 17 residues. V lost 0 bases and J lost 4; bases outside the gene matches: 11. Germline V gene lookup returns CDR1 LGHNA and CDR2 YSLEER. CDR3: CASSQEGEGRGRETQYF. As DNA, the CDR3 is TGCGCCAGCAGCCAAGAGGGGGAGGGGAGGGGACGAGAGACCCAGTACTTC.

The chain carries TRBV4-2 and TRBJ2-2; tentative D call: TRBD1 (6 bases). The CDR3 totals 14 residues. Trimming shortened V by 6 bases and J by 5 bases, and 13 bases separated the two germline ends. The V gene's germline CDR1 is LGHNA and CDR2 YNFKEQ. The DNA of the CDR3 is TGTGCCAGCAGTACAGGGATGAGGACCGGGGAGCTGTTTTTT. It specifies CASSTGMRTGELFF.

The chain couples TRBV7-2 to TRBJ2-1; the D is unclear. V was cut by 4 bases and J by 10 bases, with 11 bases left in between. In germline, CDR1 is SGHTA, CDR2 FQGNSA. The CDR3 is 12 amino acids. The CDR3 is CASSYLYEEQFF. The CDR3 region has the DNA TGTGCCAGCAGCTACCTTTATGAGGAGCAGTTCTTC.

The V call is TRBV5-1, the J call TRBJ1-2, with 8 nucleotides matching TRBD1. V lost 2 bases to trimming and J lost 11 bases; unmatched junction nucleotides: 2. Germline V gene data show CDR1 as SGHRS and CDR2 as YFSETQ. CDR3 length equals 11 residues. The CDR3 bases are TGCGCCAGCAGCTTCAGGGGGCAATACACCTTC. Its translation is CASSFRGQYTF.

The chain employs TRBV18 and TRBJ1-1; 8 bases match TRBD1. The CDR3 consists of 14 residues. Germline-derived CDR1 and CDR2 are KGHSH and LQKENI. J was trimmed by 5 bases and V by 3 bases; bases with no gene match: 5. CDR3 coding DNA: TGTGCCAGCTCACCGCCTTGGGACAGGACTGAAGCTTTCTTT. Protein: CASSPPWDRTEAFF.

CDR3 DNA sequence: TGTGCCAGCAGCCTTCGACAGGGAATAAAGCAGCCCCAGCATTTT. Translated, it gives CASSLRQGIKQPQHF. The chain is built from TRBV7-2 and TRBJ1-5; 7 positions match TRBD1. V shed 5 bases and J 7 bases; nucleotides not matched to a gene: 11. The germline V gene has CDR1 SGHTA and CDR2 FQGNSA. The CDR3 runs 15 residues.

The CDR3 DNA follows: TGTGCCTGGAATGGGGACAGGGGGCTTAATGAGCAGTTCTTC. Protein product: CAWNGDRGLNEQFF. The chain employs TRBV30 and TRBJ2-1; 12 bases map to TRBD1. This CDR3 comprises 14 residues. Germline V CDR1 and CDR2: GTSNPN, SVGIG (reference sequence). V lost 4 bases to trimming and J lost 7 bases; unmatched junction nucleotides: 5. The entire variable domain, with the rest obtained from reference TRBV30 and TRBJ2-1, is as follows: SQTIHQWPATLVQPVGSPLSLECTVEGTSNPNLYWYRQAAGRGLQLLFYSVGIGQISSEVPQNLSASRPQDRQFILSSKKLLLSDSGFYLCAWNGDRGLNEQFFGPGTRLTVL.

The chain links TRBV4-1 to TRBJ1-4, with 7 bases aligning to TRBD1. Trimming at V came to 1 base and at J to 2 bases, leaving 7 bases not matched to a gene. The CDR3 spans 17 residues. Germline-derived CDR1 and CDR2 are MGHRA and YSYEKL. The CDR3 protein is CASSQGFPGGTNEKLFF. In DNA form, the CDR3 reads TGCGCCAGCAGCCAAGGATTCCCAGGGGGGACTAATGAAAAACTGTTTTTT.

Written as DNA, the CDR3 is TGTGCCAGCAGCCCTTCCCGGGGACTCTCCTACAATGAGCAGTTCTTC. Translated, it gives CASSPSRGLSYNEQFF. The gene calls are TRBV11-3 and TRBJ2-1; D is perhaps TRBD2 (6 bases). The CDR3 spans 16 residues. The V end lost 5 bases, the J end lost 0 bases, and 14 bases lay between the germline ends. Looked up from germline, CDR1 is SGHNT and CDR2 is YENEEA.

This rearrangement joins TRBV25-1 to TRBJ2-7; 10 positions match TRBD1. J gave up 5 bases and V 4 bases, and 8 bases lay outside the gene matches. Germline CDR1 is MGHDK and CDR2 is SYGVNS. The CDR3 runs 15 residues. The chain's CDR3 is CASSADRGRVNEQYF. CDR3 sequence (DNA): TGTGCCAGCAGTGCCGACAGGGGGCGGGTAAACGAGCAGTACTTC.